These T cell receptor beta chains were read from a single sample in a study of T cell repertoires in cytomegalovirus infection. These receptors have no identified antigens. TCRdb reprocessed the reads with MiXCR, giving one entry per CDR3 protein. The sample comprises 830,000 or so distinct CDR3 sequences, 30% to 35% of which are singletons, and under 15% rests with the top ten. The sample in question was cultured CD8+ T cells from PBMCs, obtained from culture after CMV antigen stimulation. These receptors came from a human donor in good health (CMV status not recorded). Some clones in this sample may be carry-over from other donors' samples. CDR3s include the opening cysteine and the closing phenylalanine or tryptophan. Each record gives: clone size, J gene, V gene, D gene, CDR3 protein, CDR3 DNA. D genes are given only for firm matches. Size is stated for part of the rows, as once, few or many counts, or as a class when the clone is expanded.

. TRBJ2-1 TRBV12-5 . CASGSSGTPYNEQFF TGTGCTAGTGGTTCCTCCGGGACACCCTACAATGAGCAGTTCTTC
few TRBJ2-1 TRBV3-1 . CASSQQGGVYNEQFF TGTGCCAGCAGCCAACAAGGGGGTGTATACAATGAGCAGTTCTTC
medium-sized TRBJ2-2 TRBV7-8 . CASSLQGVGTGELFF TGTGCCAGCAGCTTACAGGGCGTAGGCACCGGGGAGCTGTTTTTT
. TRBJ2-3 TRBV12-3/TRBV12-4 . CASSFSPTDTQYF TGTGCCAGCAGTTTCAGCCCCACAGATACGCAGTATTTT
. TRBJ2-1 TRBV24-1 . CTTRGGGGEQFF TGTACCACCCGCGGAGGGGGGGGAGAGCAGTTCTTC
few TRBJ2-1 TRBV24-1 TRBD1 CATSDLDRGLNEQFF TGTGCCACCAGTGATTTGGACAGGGGGCTCAATGAGCAGTTCTTC
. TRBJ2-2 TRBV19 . CASGINSQRFTGELFF TGTGCCAGTGGTATAAACAGCCAGCGTTTCACCGGGGAGCTGTTTTTT
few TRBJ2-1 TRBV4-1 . CASSLQPFLNSEQFF TGCGCCAGCAGCCTGCAGCCTTTTCTAAATTCGGAGCAGTTCTTC
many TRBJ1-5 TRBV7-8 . CASSLGVDSNQPQHF TGTGCCAGCAGCTTAGGGGTGGATAGCAATCAGCCCCAGCATTTT
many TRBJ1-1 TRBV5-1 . CASTFAGGTEAFF TGCGCCAGCACCTTTGCGGGGGGCACTGAAGCTTTCTTT
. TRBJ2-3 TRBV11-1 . CASSFRTPQSTDTQYF TGTGCCAGCAGCTTTAGAACACCGCAAAGCACAGATACGCAGTATTTT
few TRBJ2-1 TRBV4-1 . CASSQDNSGQEQFF TGCGCCAGCAGCCAAGATAATTCCGGGCAGGAGCAGTTCTTC
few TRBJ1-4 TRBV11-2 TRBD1 CASSPGQGNEKLFF TGTGCCAGCAGTCCGGGACAGGGGAATGAAAAACTGTTTTTT
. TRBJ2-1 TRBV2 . CASTPGTGPNEQFF TGTGCCAGCACCCCCGGCACAGGGCCTAATGAGCAGTTCTTC
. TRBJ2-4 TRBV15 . CATSSKGGIKKGGKNIQYF TGTGCCACCAGCAGCAAAGGCGGGATCAAAAAAGGGGGCAAAAACATTCAGTACTTC
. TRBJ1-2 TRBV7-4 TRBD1 CASSLEWRGQGVLGYTF TGTGCCAGCAGCTTAGAATGGCGCGGACAGGGAGTCCTTGGCTACACCTTC
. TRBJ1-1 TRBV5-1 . CASSGGPLDAFF TGCGCCAGCAGCGGGGGACCCCTTGATGCTTTCTTT
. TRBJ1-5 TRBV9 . CASSPGKYQPQHF TGTGCCAGCAGCCCAGGGAAGTATCAGCCCCAGCATTTT
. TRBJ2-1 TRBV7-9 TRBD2 CASTKPGGLYNEQFF TGTGCCAGCACCAAACCGGGAGGCCTCTACAATGAGCAGTTCTTC
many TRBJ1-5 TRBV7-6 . CASSLAPRGRNQPQHF TGTGCCAGCAGCTTAGCCCCCCGGGGACGCAATCAGCCCCAGCATTTT
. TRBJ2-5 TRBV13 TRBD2 CASSLGSSGGVWETQYF TGTGCCAGCAGCTTAGGTTCTAGCGGGGGTGTCTGGGAGACCCAGTACTTC
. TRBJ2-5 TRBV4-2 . CASSQDWGPFSGTSGETQYF TGTGCCAGCAGCCAAGATTGGGGGCCCTTTTCGGGGACCTCGGGGGAGACCCAGTACTTC
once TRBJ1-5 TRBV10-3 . CAISPTGRPQHF TGTGCCATCAGCCCGACAGGTCGGCCCCAGCATTTT
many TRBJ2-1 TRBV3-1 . CASSQDQTTLYNEQFF TGTGCCAGCAGCCAAGATCAGACTACCTTGTACAATGAGCAGTTCTTC
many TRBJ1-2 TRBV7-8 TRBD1 CASSKTGGAGYGYTF TGTGCCAGCAGCAAAACAGGGGGCGCAGGCTATGGCTACACCTTC
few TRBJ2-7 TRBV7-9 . CASSLIQGMAYEQYF TGTGCCAGCAGCTTAATCCAGGGAATGGCCTACGAGCAGTACTTC
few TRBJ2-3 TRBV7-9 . CASSMSTDTQYF TGTGCCAGCAGCATGAGCACAGATACGCAGTATTTT
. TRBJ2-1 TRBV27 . CASSRTGPTTYNEQFF TGTGCCAGCAGCCGAACAGGGCCAACGACCTACAATGAGCAGTTCTTC
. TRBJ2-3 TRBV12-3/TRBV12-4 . CASSGLRPTDTQYF TGTGCCAGCAGTGGACTTCGCCCCACAGATACGCAGTATTTT
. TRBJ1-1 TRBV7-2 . CASSLGGQREAFF TGTGCCAGCAGCTTAGGGGGGCAGCGTGAAGCTTTCTTT
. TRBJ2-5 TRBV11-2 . CASSLGREKRETQYF TGTGCCAGCAGCTTAGGACGGGAAAAGCGGGAGACCCAGTACTTC
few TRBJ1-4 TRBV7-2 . CASSLGGRVEKLFF TGTGCCAGCAGCTTAGGGGGCAGGGTTGAAAAACTGTTTTTT
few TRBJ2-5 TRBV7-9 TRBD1 CASSQTGGGETQYF TGTGCCAGCAGTCAAACAGGGGGCGGAGAGACCCAGTACTTC
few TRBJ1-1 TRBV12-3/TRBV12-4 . CASSLFLRGTEAFF TGTGCCAGCAGCCTATTTCTACGGGGAACTGAAGCTTTCTTT
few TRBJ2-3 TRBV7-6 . CASSYPGHFTDTQYF TGTGCCAGCAGCTACCCGGGACACTTCACAGATACGCAGTATTTT
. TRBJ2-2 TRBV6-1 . CASRPASNTGELFF TGTGCCAGCCGTCCAGCCTCGAACACCGGGGAGCTGTTTTTT
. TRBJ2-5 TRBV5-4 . CASSNSDRYLYQETQYF TGTGCCAGCAGCAACTCCGACAGGTACTTGTACCAAGAGACCCAGTACTTC
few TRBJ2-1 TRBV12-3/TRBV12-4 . CASSRSVGGGYNEQFF TGTGCCAGCAGTAGGTCTGTAGGGGGGGGCTACAATGAGCAGTTCTTC
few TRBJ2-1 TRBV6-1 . CASTWGGREQFF TGTGCCAGCACCTGGGGGGGGCGGGAGCAGTTCTTC
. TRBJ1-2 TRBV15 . CATSRDPLRILGYGYTF TGTGCCACCAGCAGAGATCCCCTACGGATCCTAGGCTATGGCTACACCTTC
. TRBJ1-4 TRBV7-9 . CASSKSLGGQVEKLFF TGTGCCAGCAGCAAATCCCTTGGGGGGCAGGTTGAAAAACTGTTTTTT